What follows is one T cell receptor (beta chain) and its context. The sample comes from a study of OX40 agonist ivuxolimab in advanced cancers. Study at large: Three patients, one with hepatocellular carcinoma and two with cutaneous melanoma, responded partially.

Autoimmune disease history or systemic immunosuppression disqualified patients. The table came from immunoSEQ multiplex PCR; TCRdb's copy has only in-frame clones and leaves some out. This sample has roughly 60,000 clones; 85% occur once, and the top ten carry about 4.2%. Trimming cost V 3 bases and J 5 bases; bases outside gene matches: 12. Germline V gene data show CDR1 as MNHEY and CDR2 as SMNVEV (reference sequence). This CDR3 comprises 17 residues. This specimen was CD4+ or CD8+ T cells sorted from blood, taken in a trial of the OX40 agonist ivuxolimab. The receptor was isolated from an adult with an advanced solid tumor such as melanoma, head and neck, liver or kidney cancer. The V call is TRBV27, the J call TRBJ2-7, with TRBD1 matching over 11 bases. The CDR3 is CASSFYPGQGGNNEQYF. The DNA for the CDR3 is TGTGCCAGCAGTTTTTACCCGGGACAGGGGGGAAATAACGAGCAGTACTTC.